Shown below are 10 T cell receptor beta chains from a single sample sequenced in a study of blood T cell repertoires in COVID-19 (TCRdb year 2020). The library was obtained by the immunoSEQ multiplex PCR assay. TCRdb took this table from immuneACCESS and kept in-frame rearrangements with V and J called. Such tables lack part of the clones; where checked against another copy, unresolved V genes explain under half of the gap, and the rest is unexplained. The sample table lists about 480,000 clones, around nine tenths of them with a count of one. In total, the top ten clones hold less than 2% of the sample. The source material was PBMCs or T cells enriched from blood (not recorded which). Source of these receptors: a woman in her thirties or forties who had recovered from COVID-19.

The chain's CDR3 is CASTGLAGAKNIQYF. In nucleotides, the CDR3 is TGCGCCAGCACGGGCCTAGCGGGAGCCAAAAACATTCAGTACTTC. J is TRBJ2-4 and V is TRBV5-1, with 8 positions matching TRBD2. V dropped 6 bases and J dropped 0; count of bases not matched to a gene: 5. The germline V gene encodes CDR1 SGHRS and CDR2 YFSETQ. The CDR3 has 15 residues.

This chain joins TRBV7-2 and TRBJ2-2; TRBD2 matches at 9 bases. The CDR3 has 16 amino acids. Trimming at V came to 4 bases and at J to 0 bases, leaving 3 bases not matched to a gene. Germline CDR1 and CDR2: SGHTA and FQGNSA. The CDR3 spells CASSYLAGANTGELFF. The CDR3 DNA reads TGTGCCAGCAGCTACTTAGCGGGGGCGAACACCGGGGAGCTGTTTTTT. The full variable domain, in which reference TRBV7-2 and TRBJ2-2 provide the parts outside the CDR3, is GAGVSQSPSNKVTEKGKDVELRCDPISGHTALYWYRQSLGQGLEFLIYFQGNSAPDKSGLPSDRFSAERTGGSVSTLTIQRTQQEDSAVYLCASSYLAGANTGELFFGEGSRLTVL.

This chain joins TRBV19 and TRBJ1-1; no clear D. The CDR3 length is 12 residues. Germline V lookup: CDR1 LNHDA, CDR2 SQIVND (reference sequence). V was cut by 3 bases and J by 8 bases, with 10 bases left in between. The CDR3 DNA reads TGTGCCAGTAGTATGGGCCTTGCCGAAGCTTTCTTT. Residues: CASSMGLAEAFF. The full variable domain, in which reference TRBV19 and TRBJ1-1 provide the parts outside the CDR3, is DGGITQSPKYLFRKEGQNVTLSCEQNLNHDAMYWYRQDPGQGLRLIYYSQIVNDFQKGDIAEGYSVSREKKESFPLTVTSAQKNPTAFYLCASSMGLAEAFFGQGTRLTVV.

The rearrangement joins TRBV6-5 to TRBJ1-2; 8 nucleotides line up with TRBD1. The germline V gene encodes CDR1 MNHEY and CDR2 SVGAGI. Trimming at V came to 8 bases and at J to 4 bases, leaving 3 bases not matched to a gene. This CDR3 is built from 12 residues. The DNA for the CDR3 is TGTGCCAGCGCGGACAGGGCCTATGGCTACACCTTC. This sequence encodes CASADRAYGYTF.

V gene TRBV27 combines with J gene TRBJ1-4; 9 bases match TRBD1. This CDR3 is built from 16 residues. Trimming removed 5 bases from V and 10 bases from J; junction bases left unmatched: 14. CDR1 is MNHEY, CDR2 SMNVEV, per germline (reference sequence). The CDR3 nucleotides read TGTGCCAGCAGTCCCTATATCCCCGGGACAGGGCCAAAACTGTTTTTT. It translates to CASSPYIPGTGPKLFF.

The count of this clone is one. The chain's CDR3 is CASSREGASNQPQHF. CDR3 coding DNA: TGTGCCAGCAGCCGAGAGGGGGCGAGCAATCAGCCCCAGCATTTT. The genes are TRBV9 and TRBJ1-5; 7 nucleotides align to TRBD1. CDR1 is SGDLS, CDR2 YYNGEE, per germline. V shed 4 bases, J shed 1 base, and the junction held 5 bases outside the gene matches. The length of the CDR3 is 15 residues.

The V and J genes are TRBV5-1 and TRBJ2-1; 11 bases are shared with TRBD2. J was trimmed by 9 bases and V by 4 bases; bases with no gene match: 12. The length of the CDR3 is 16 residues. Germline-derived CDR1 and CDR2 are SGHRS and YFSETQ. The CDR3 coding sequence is TGCGCCAGCAGCCGCACTAGCGGGAGCGACTACGGTGAGCAGTTCTTC. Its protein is CASSRTSGSDYGEQFF.

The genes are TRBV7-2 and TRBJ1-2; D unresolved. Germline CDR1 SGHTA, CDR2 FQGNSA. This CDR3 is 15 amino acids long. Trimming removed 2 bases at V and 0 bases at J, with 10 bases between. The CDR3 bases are TGTGCCAGCAGCTTAAATGCCCTAGCTAACTATGGCTACACCTTC. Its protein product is CASSLNALANYGYTF.

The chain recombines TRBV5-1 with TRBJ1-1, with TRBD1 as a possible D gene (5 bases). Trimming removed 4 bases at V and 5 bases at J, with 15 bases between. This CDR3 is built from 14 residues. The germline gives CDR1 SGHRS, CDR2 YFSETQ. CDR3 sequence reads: CASSPTASWTEAFF. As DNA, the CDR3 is TGCGCCAGCAGCCCGACAGCATCTTGGACTGAAGCTTTCTTT.

The CDR3 reads CASIVATNYNEQFF. As DNA, the CDR3 is TGTGCCAGCATCGTGGCGACAAATTACAATGAGCAGTTCTTC. The V gene is TRBV5-6, the J gene TRBJ2-1; no clear D. Germline lookup yields CDR1 SGHDT and CDR2 YYEEEE. Trimming stripped 6 bases from V and 4 bases from J, with 14 bases between. The CDR3 extends over 14 amino acids.